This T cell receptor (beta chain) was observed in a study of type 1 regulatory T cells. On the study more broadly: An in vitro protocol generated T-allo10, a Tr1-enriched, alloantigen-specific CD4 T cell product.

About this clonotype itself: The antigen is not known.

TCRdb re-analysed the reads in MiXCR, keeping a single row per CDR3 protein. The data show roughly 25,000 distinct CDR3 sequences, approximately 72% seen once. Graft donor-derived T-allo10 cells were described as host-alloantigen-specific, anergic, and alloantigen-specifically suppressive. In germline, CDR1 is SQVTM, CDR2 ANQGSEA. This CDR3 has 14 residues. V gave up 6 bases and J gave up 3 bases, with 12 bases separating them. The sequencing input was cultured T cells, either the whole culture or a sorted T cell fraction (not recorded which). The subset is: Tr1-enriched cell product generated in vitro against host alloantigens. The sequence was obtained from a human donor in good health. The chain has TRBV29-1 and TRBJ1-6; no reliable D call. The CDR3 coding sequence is TGCAGCGTGGCCGCTGGGAGCTATAATTCACCCCTCCACTTT. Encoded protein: CSVAAGSYNSPLHF.